This T cell receptor beta chain is drawn from a study of T cell responses to AZD1222 COVID-19 vaccine. Study-level results: Two doses of AZD1222 preceded a rise in Spike-specific TCR breadth and depth.

V lost 3 bases, J lost 4 bases, and 12 bases lay in between. This CDR3 has 15 residues. Germline V CDR1 and CDR2: SGHTA, FQGNSA. Points on this clone: What it binds is not known.

Method: immunoSEQ multiplex PCR; TCRdb's copy keeps in-frame clones and lacks some. The sample shows approximately 110,000 clones, around 90% of them seen only once. The starting material was peripheral blood, obtained on day 0 of MenACWY control vaccination. The chain is built from TRBV7-2 and TRBJ1-4, with D hard to call. The sequence was obtained from an adult in good health. Here the CDR3 DNA reads TGTGCCAGCAGCTTCAACGGGGAGCTTAATGAAAAACTGTTTTTT. This translates into CASSFNGELNEKLFF.